The 25 T cell receptor beta chains reported below all come from one sample, sequenced in a study of T cells expressing NK-cell markers. TCRdb re-called the 5' RACE reads and catalogs CDR3 proteins one per entry, DNA excluded. This table lists roughly 180,000 distinct CDR3 sequences. Sequencing used blood T cells: a sorted CD56 or NKG2C T cell subset, CD4+ or CD8+ T cells, or bulk PBMC T cells (not recorded which). These TCRs come from a woman between 18 and 70 years old in good health.

The chain joins TRBV3-1 to TRBJ2-5; TCRdb designates TRBD2, a call that cannot be tested without DNA. This CDR3 comprises 15 residues. The germline V gene has CDR1 LGHDT and CDR2 YNNKEL (reference sequence). The CDR3 spells CASSQNGLVQETQYF.

The V and J genes are TRBV3-1 and TRBJ2-7; TCRdb calls TRBD2, which cannot be checked without DNA. The CDR3 runs 17 residues. Germline lookup yields CDR1 LGHDT and CDR2 YNNKEL (reference sequence). CDR3 sequence reads: CASSQAETSGVGNEQYF.

The chain joins TRBV3-1 to TRBJ1-1; TCRdb selects TRBD1, and the lack of DNA leaves this call unchecked. This CDR3 has 11 residues. Germline lookup yields CDR1 LGHDT and CDR2 YNNKEL (reference sequence). Here the CDR3 reads CASSQGGEAFF.

The chain recombines TRBV28 with TRBJ1-5; the TCRdb call, TRBD1, lacks DNA for checking. From germline, CDR1 is MDHEN and CDR2 SYDVKM. This CDR3 has 16 residues. CDR3: CASSRTGLYSNQPQHF.

The V and J genes are TRBV9 and TRBJ2-3; with no DNA, the TCRdb D assignment of TRBD1 cannot be verified. Germline CDR1 and CDR2: SGDLS and YYNGEE. The CDR3 spans 14 residues. CDR3 sequence reads: CASSDRDSTDTQYF.

The V and J genes are TRBV24-1 and TRBJ2-1; TCRdb's D gene call, TRBD2, goes unchecked for lack of DNA. The germline gives CDR1 KGHDR, CDR2 SFDVKD. The CDR3 totals 13 residues. This CDR3 reads CATEREAWNEQFF.

The chain couples TRBV4-2 to TRBJ2-7; checking the TCRdb D call of TRBD1 is not possible without DNA. This CDR3 comprises 16 residues. Per the germline V gene, CDR1 is LGHNA and CDR2 is YNFKEQ. CDR3 residues: CASSLPGGTKDVEQYF.

This chain connects TRBV5-1 to TRBJ2-1; the TRBD1 assignment by TCRdb is unverifiable without DNA. CDR3 size: 15 residues. Germline CDR1 reads SGHRS; CDR2 reads YFSETQ. The CDR3: CASRPGTGRLGEQFF.

The chain combines TRBV29-1 with TRBJ2-7; with no DNA, the TCRdb D assignment of TRBD1 cannot be verified. The germline V gene encodes CDR1 SQVTM and CDR2 ANQGSEA. This CDR3 spans 13 amino acids. CDR3 in amino acids: CSVTGGPSYEQYF.

The chain has TRBV5-1 and TRBJ1-5; TCRdb's assignment of TRBD1 cannot be checked, as there is no DNA. This CDR3 region has 15 residues. The germline CDR1 and CDR2 sequences are SGHRS and YFSETQ. The CDR3: CASSPVGGTGQPQHF.

This rearrangement joins TRBV27 to TRBJ2-5; the TRBD1 assignment by TCRdb is unverifiable without DNA. The CDR3 spans 16 residues. Germline V lookup: CDR1 MNHEY, CDR2 SMNVEV (reference sequence). The CDR3: CASSLSPWVWGETQYF.

CDR3 sequence: CASSFGTGTAEQYF. The rearrangement uses TRBV5-1 and TRBJ2-7; checking the TCRdb D call of TRBD1 is not possible without DNA. Germline lookup yields CDR1 SGHRS and CDR2 YFSETQ. The CDR3 spans 14 residues.

The chain is built from TRBV20-1 and TRBJ1-6; no DNA is available, so the TRBD1 call from TCRdb remains unchecked. Germline CDR1 DFQATT, CDR2 SNEGSKA (reference sequence). The CDR3 sequence is 15 residues long. The CDR3 region is CSARDPVRGNSPLHF.

The chain has TRBV5-1 and TRBJ1-6; TCRdb reports TRBD1, a call that lacks DNA to check it against. The CDR3 has 15 amino acids. Germline V lookup: CDR1 SGHRS, CDR2 YFSETQ. The CDR3 sequence: CASSPLTGHNSPLHF.

The chain couples TRBV6-5 to TRBJ1-6. Germline-derived CDR1 and CDR2 are MNHEY and SVGAGI. The CDR3 is 16 amino acids. The CDR3 protein is CASSYSGVREGSPLHF.

The chain combines TRBV6-1 with TRBJ2-3. This CDR3 is built from 14 residues. The germline V gene encodes CDR1 MNHNS and CDR2 SASEGT. The CDR3 spells CASSLTSSPDTQYF.

The V call is TRBV6-1, the J call TRBJ2-2; TCRdb gives TRBD2 as the D gene, but with no DNA this cannot be confirmed. Germline lookup yields CDR1 MNHNS and CDR2 SASEGT. This CDR3 comprises 15 residues. CDR3 protein: CASSVRASGSGELFF.

The chain employs TRBV20-1 and TRBJ2-1. This CDR3 comprises 14 residues. Germline lookup yields CDR1 DFQATT and CDR2 SNEGSKA (reference sequence). Here the CDR3 reads CSAGPRGSYNEQFF.

This sequence joins TRBV7-2 and TRBJ2-1. From germline, CDR1 is SGHTA and CDR2 FQGNSA. This CDR3 has 13 amino acids. Here the CDR3 reads CASSPSRDNEQFF.

This chain uses TRBV7-2 with TRBJ1-2; there is no DNA to check the TCRdb D call of TRBD1. Looked up from germline, CDR1 is SGHTA and CDR2 is FQGNSA. CDR3 length: 14 amino acids. CDR3 protein: CASSLGRDSHGYTF.

The V gene is TRBV11-1, the J gene TRBJ2-7; TCRdb lists TRBD2, though no DNA is available to test this call. The CDR3 is 17 residues long. Germline V gene data show CDR1 as SGHAT and CDR2 as FQDESV (reference sequence). Here the CDR3 reads CASSPLVSGAGSYEQYF.

The genes are TRBV7-3 and TRBJ2-2; TCRdb reports TRBD1, a call that lacks DNA to check it against. The CDR3 has 14 residues. Germline assignment: CDR1 SGHTA and CDR2 FQGTGA. The CDR3 protein is CASSLGRGTGELFF.

This clonotype counts as medium-sized by frequency. This chain connects TRBV6-6 to TRBJ2-5; TCRdb calls TRBD2, which cannot be checked without DNA. The length of the CDR3 is 14 residues. Germline values: CDR1 MNHNY, CDR2 SVGAGI (reference sequence). The CDR3 reads CASSRGTSQETQYF.

This chain links TRBV18 with TRBJ1-2; TCRdb picks TRBD1, but there is no DNA to check that call. The CDR3 is 16 residues long. Germline-derived CDR1 and CDR2 are KGHSH and LQKENI. This chain's CDR3 is CASSPSRTGLNYGYTF.

V usage is TRBV5-6 and J usage is TRBJ1-1; the D call of TRBD1 rests on TCRdb alone, since no DNA is present to check it. CDR3 length: 16 residues. Per germline, CDR1 SGHDT and CDR2 YYEEEE. The CDR3 loop is CASSSIPDRGGTEAFF. Using reference TRBV5-6 and TRBJ1-1 for the parts outside the CDR3, the full variable domain is DAGVTQSPTHLIKTRGQQVTLRCSPKSGHDTVSWYQQALGQGPQFIFQYYEEEERQRGNFPDRFSGHQFPNYSSELNVNALLLGDSALYLCASSSIPDRGGTEAFFGQGTRLTVV.